The 25 T cell receptor beta chains in this list originate from one sample, sequenced in a study of PD-L1 blockade in urothelial cancer. Time point denoted: pretreatment peripheral blood. Measured with immunoSEQ multiplex PCR; TCRdb has only the in-frame clones, and not every one. The table records approximately 94,000 clones, 80% to 90% of them present only once. Sequences were derived from PBMCs, sampled around atezolizumab (anti-PD-L1) treatment. These receptors all come from a man aged 55 to 70 with urothelial cancer.

The chain uses TRBV4-1 and TRBJ1-4, with D possibly being TRBD1 (6 bases). Trimming shortened V by 0 bases and J by 2 bases, and 7 bases separated the two germline ends. Germline-derived CDR1 and CDR2 are MGHRA and YSYEKL. The CDR3 contains 15 residues. The CDR3 DNA reads as TGCGCCAGCAGCCAAGAACAGGGCACTAATGAAAAACTGTTTTTT. This translates into CASSQEQGTNEKLFF.

The chain uses TRBV19 and TRBJ1-5; TRBD1 agrees at 11 bases. The CDR3 is made up of 15 amino acids. Germline-derived CDR1 and CDR2 are LNHDA and SQIVND (reference sequence). V shed 8 bases, J shed 7 bases, and the junction held 10 bases outside the gene matches. CDR3 sequence: CASGQGAESGQPQHF. CDR3 in DNA: TGTGCCAGTGGACAGGGGGCCGAATCCGGGCAGCCCCAGCATTTT.

The chain carries TRBV6-5 and TRBJ2-5, with 13 bases lining up with TRBD2. V shed 6 bases, J shed 4 bases, and the junction held 2 bases outside the gene matches. The CDR3 is 14 amino acids. Germline V lookup: CDR1 MNHEY, CDR2 SVGAGI. The CDR3 spells CASRGLAGTETQYF. CDR3 DNA: TGTGCCAGCAGGGGACTAGCGGGGACAGAGACCCAGTACTTC.

About this clone itself: This same CDR3 is encoded by further DNA sequences in the sample. The chain uses TRBV4-2 and TRBJ2-7, with 10 bases identical to TRBD1. Unmatched junction bases numbered 4, after V lost 4 bases and J lost 4 bases. CDR1 is LGHNA and CDR2 is YNFKEQ in the germline V gene. The CDR3 spans 14 residues. Here the CDR3 reads CASSPGTGAYEQYF. CDR3 coding DNA: TGTGCCAGCAGCCCCGGGACAGGGGCATACGAGCAGTACTTC.

The rearrangement joins TRBV5-4 to TRBJ2-7, with a possible D match to TRBD1 (6 bases). The CDR3 totals 14 residues. V was clipped by 3 bases and J by 4 bases, with 14 bases between them. From germline, CDR1 is SGHNT and CDR2 YYREEE (reference sequence). This CDR3 is CASSYPGQRYEQYF. In DNA form, the CDR3 reads TGTGCCAGCAGCTACCCTGGACAGAGGTACGAGCAGTACTTC.

V usage is TRBV6-5 and J usage is TRBJ2-1; the D gene is possibly TRBD1 (5 bases). There are 15 residues in the CDR3. The ends were cut back, 5 bases at V and 0 bases at J, with 11 bases in the middle. Germline V gene sequence: CDR1 MNHEY, CDR2 SVGAGI. Here the CDR3 reads CASSPYRSSYNEQFF. The CDR3 nucleotides read TGTGCCAGCAGTCCCTACAGGAGCTCCTACAATGAGCAGTTCTTC.

V gene TRBV6-6 combines with J gene TRBJ2-7; 8 bases map to TRBD2. J gave up 3 bases and V 2 bases, and 6 bases lay outside the gene matches. This CDR3 spans 15 amino acids. Germline CDR1 and CDR2: MNHNY and SVGAGI (reference sequence). CDR3 loop: CASSYEGSGVYEQYF. The CDR3 bases are TGTGCCAGCAGTTACGAAGGTAGCGGGGTCTACGAGCAGTACTTC.

V is TRBV30 and J is TRBJ2-3, with D uncertain. Germline loops: CDR1 GTSNPN, CDR2 SVGIG (reference sequence). The CDR3 has 14 residues. Trimming cost V 0 bases and J 4 bases, with 11 bases left between them. The DNA for the CDR3 is TGTGCCTGGAGTGTGGGTCTAGTCGCAGATACGCAGTATTTT. This sequence encodes CAWSVGLVADTQYF.

The genes are TRBV5-1 and TRBJ1-5; TRBD1 matches at 8 bases. Germline-derived CDR1 and CDR2 are SGHRS and YFSETQ. This CDR3 contains 17 residues. V lost 3 bases and J lost 0; bases outside the gene matches: 8. In nucleotides, the CDR3 is TGCGCCAGCAGCTGTAGGACAGGGCCCTATAGCAATCAGCCCCAGCATTTT. This translates into CASSCRTGPYSNQPQHF.

The chain is built from TRBV7-3 and TRBJ1-2, with D perhaps TRBD1 (6 bases). Germline lookup yields CDR1 SGHTA and CDR2 FQGTGA. Trimming removed 2 bases from V and 6 bases from J, with 16 bases in between. CDR3 length equals 15 residues. The DNA of the CDR3 is TGTGCCAGCAGCTTATATCCCAGGGGAACGGATGGCTACACCTTC. The encoded protein is CASSLYPRGTDGYTF.

The rearrangement joins TRBV5-1 to TRBJ2-7; no reliable D call. Germline CDR1 and CDR2: SGHRS and YFSETQ. This CDR3 has 11 residues. Trimming shortened V by 3 bases and J by 2 bases, and 3 bases separated the two germline ends. The CDR3 nucleotides are TGCGCCAGCAGCTCGGCCTACGAGCAGTACTTC. It encodes CASSSAYEQYF.

The gene calls are TRBV7-3 and TRBJ1-5; D is ambiguous. V was trimmed by 4 bases and J by 5 bases, leaving 9 bases between them. This CDR3 comprises 13 residues. Germline-derived CDR1 and CDR2 are SGHTA and FQGTGA. The CDR3 bases are TGTGCCAGCAGCTCACAACCCGATCAGCCCCAGCATTTT. Its translation: CASSSQPDQPQHF.

As to this clone: This sample includes further DNA sequences coding for the same CDR3. The rearrangement joins TRBV27 to TRBJ2-5; 7 positions agree with TRBD2. Germline assignment: CDR1 MNHEY and CDR2 SMNVEV (reference sequence). This CDR3 contains 14 residues. V lost 3 bases, J lost 5 bases, and 6 bases stayed unmatched. The chain's CDR3 is CASSFAGVGETQYF. CDR3 nucleotide sequence: TGTGCCAGCAGTTTCGCGGGAGTAGGGGAGACCCAGTACTTC.

This sequence joins TRBV27 and TRBJ2-5; possibly TRBD1 for D (6 bases). Deletions cut 0 bases from V and 5 bases from J, with 13 bases between. Germline V lookup: CDR1 MNHEY, CDR2 SMNVEV (reference sequence). The CDR3 is made up of 15 amino acids. CDR3 nucleotide sequence: TGTGCCAGCAGTTTATCCCGGACAGAAGCGGAGACCCAGTACTTC. Its translation: CASSLSRTEAETQYF.

The V gene is TRBV6-5, the J gene TRBJ2-7, with D perhaps TRBD2 (6 bases). The germline V gene has CDR1 MNHEY and CDR2 SVGAGI. Trimming took off 5 bases at V and 7 bases at J, with 18 bases between the two ends. This CDR3 is built from 14 residues. CDR3 in DNA: TGTGCCAGCAGTCCGAGGACTACCCAGGGAGAGCAGTACTTC. Translation gives CASSPRTTQGEQYF.

The rearrangement links TRBV7-2 to TRBJ2-1; tentatively, D is TRBD2 (6 bases). In germline, CDR1 is SGHTA, CDR2 FQGNSA. The V gene lost 7 bases and the J gene lost 4 bases, with 17 bases spanning the gap. This CDR3 has 15 residues. CDR3 DNA: TGTGCCAGCACTCTTCGTAGGAGGGCATACAATGAGCAGTTCTTC. Translated, it gives CASTLRRRAYNEQFF.

This chain joins TRBV30 and TRBJ2-1; D is perhaps TRBD2 (5 bases). Trimming stripped 1 base from V and 7 bases from J, with 5 bases between. Germline loops: CDR1 GTSNPN, CDR2 SVGIG (reference sequence). The CDR3 runs to 11 residues. CDR3 DNA sequence: TGTGCCTGGAGTGCGGGGAATGAGCAGTTCTTC. Its protein product is CAWSAGNEQFF. Drawing the rest from reference TRBV30 and TRBJ2-1, the complete variable domain is SQTIHQWPATLVQPVGSPLSLECTVEGTSNPNLYWYRQAAGRGLQLLFYSVGIGQISSEVPQNLSASRPQDRQFILSSKKLLLSDSGFYLCAWSAGNEQFFGPGTRLTVL.

The chain is built from TRBV7-9 and TRBJ1-2; D is undetermined. Germline V gene lookup returns CDR1 SEHNR and CDR2 FQNEAQ (reference sequence). The CDR3 is made up of 13 amino acids. V was pared by 4 bases and J by 4 bases, with 10 bases between. The DNA for the CDR3 is TGTGCCAGCAGCTATGGTAGTGGCTATGGCTACACCTTC. As protein: CASSYGSGYGYTF.

A few counts support this clone. The chain recombines TRBV6-5 with TRBJ1-5; TRBD1 might be the D (6 bases). The CDR3 totals 14 residues. Germline loops: CDR1 MNHEY, CDR2 SVGAGI. With 2 bases removed from V and 4 bases from J, the gap between germline ends came to 9 bases. The CDR3 region has the DNA TGTGCCAGCAGTTACATAACAGGGAATCAGCCCCAGCATTTT. Translating gives CASSYITGNQPQHF.

The chain combines TRBV28 with TRBJ2-1; TRBD1 agrees at 7 bases. The CDR3 spans 14 residues. Per the germline V gene, CDR1 is MDHEN and CDR2 is SYDVKM. The J segment lost 6 bases and the V segment lost 3 bases, leaving 5 bases of the junction unmatched. The CDR3 DNA follows: TGTGCCAGCAGTTTGTCAGGGGGACGCAATGAGCAGTTCTTC. It yields the protein CASSLSGGRNEQFF. The variable domain in full, with the rest retrieved from reference TRBV28 and TRBJ2-1, is DVKVTQSSRYLVKRTGEKVFLECVQDMDHENMFWYRQDPGLGLRLIYFSYDVKMKEKGDIPEGYSVSREKKERFSLILESASTNQTSMYLCASSLSGGRNEQFFGPGTRLTVL.

This clone was recorded once. The rearrangement uses TRBV2 and TRBJ1-1, with D hard to call. V lost 4 bases and J 0 bases, leaving 9 bases between the germline ends. Germline loops: CDR1 SNHLY, CDR2 FYNNEI. The length of the CDR3 is 14 residues. The DNA for the CDR3 is TGTGCCAGCAGTGGACTGCGTATGAACACTGAAGCTTTCTTT. Translation: CASSGLRMNTEAFF.

This chain uses TRBV7-2 with TRBJ1-2; 9 positions match TRBD1. J was trimmed by 8 bases and V by 1 base; bases with no gene match: 8. Germline V gene data show CDR1 as SGHTA and CDR2 as FQGNSA. The CDR3 consists of 15 residues. CDR3: CASSLGPGQGGGYTF. The CDR3 nucleotides read TGTGCCAGCAGCTTAGGGCCGGGACAGGGAGGAGGCTACACCTTC.

The rearrangement links TRBV11-2 to TRBJ2-1, with 14 bases matching TRBD2. In germline, CDR1 is SGHAT, CDR2 FQNNGV. This CDR3 is built from 16 residues. V trimming: 3 bases; J trimming: 5 bases; junction bases outside the gene matches: 3. Here the CDR3 reads CASSFSGLAGDNEQFF. As DNA, the CDR3 is TGTGCCAGCAGCTTTTCGGGACTAGCGGGAGACAATGAGCAGTTCTTC. Combining the CDR3 with reference TRBV11-2 and TRBJ2-1 gives the whole variable domain EAGVAQSPRYKIIEKRQSVAFWCNPISGHATLYWYQQILGQGPKLLIQFQNNGVVDDSQLPKDRFSAERLKGVDSTLKIQPAKLEDSAVYLCASSFSGLAGDNEQFFGPGTRLTVL.

J is TRBJ2-5 and V is TRBV29-1; D unresolved. The CDR3 is made up of 12 amino acids. The germline gives CDR1 SQVTM, CDR2 ANQGSEA. V was clipped by 4 bases and J by 2 bases, with 8 bases between them. The CDR3 sequence is CSVGAGQETQYF. CDR3 nucleotides: TGCAGCGTTGGAGCAGGTCAAGAGACCCAGTACTTC.

V gene TRBV28 combines with J gene TRBJ1-6; D is possibly TRBD1 (5 bases). The CDR3 is 14 amino acids. Germline CDR1 and CDR2: MDHEN and SYDVKM. V lost 5 bases and J 9 bases, leaving 14 bases between the germline ends. The CDR3 sequence: CASSRTPRGSPLHF. The CDR3 DNA sequence: TGTGCCAGCAGTCGGACACCTAGGGGTTCACCCCTCCACTTT.